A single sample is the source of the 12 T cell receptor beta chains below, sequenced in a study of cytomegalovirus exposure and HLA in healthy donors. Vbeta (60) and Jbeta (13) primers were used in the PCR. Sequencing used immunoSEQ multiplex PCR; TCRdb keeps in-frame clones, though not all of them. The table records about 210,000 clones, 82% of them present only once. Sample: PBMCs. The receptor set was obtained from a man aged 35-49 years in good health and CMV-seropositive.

This CDR3 is CASIPRTGLSTDTQYF. The CDR3 nucleotides read TGTGCCAGCATCCCGCGGACAGGGTTGAGCACAGATACGCAGTATTTT. The rearrangement links TRBV27 to TRBJ2-3, with 8 bases fitting TRBD1. CDR1 MNHEY and CDR2 SMNVEV come from the germline V gene (reference sequence). The CDR3 runs to 16 residues. J gave up 0 bases and V 7 bases, and 9 bases lay outside the gene matches.

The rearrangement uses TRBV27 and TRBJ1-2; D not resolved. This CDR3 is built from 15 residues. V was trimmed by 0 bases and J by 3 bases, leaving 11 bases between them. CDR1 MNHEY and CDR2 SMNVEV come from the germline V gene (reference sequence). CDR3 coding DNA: TGTGCCAGCAGTTTATCGCCTCGTACAGACTATGGCTACACCTTC. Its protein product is CASSLSPRTDYGYTF.

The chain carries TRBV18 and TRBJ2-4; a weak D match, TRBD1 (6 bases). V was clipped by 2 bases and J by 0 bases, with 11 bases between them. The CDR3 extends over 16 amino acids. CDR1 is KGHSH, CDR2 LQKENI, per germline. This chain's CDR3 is CASSPGQGSAKNIQYF. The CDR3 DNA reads TGTGCCAGCTCACCAGGGCAGGGGTCAGCCAAAAACATTCAGTACTTC.

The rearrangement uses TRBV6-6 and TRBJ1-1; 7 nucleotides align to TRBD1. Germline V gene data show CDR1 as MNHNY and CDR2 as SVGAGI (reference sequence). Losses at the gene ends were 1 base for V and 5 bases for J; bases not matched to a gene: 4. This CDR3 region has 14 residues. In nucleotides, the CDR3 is TGTGCCAGCAGTTACTTGAGGGGGCGAACTGAAGCTTTCTTT. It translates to CASSYLRGRTEAFF.

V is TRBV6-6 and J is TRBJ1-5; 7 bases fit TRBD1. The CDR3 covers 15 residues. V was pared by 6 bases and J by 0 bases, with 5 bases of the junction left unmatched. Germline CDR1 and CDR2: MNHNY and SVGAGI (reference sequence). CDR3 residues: CASSYGQDSNQPQHF. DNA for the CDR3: TGTGCCAGCAGCTATGGACAGGATAGCAATCAGCCCCAGCATTTT.

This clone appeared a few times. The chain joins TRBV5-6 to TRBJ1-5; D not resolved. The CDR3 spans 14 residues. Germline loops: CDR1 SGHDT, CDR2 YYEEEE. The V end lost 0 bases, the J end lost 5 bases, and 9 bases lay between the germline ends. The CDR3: CASSLDGVDQPQHF. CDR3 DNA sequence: TGTGCCAGCAGCTTGGATGGAGTCGATCAGCCCCAGCATTTT.

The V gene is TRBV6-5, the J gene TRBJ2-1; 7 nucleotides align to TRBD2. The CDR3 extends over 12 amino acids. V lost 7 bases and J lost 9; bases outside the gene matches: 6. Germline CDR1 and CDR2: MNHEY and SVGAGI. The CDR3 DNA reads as TGTGCCAGCATCATCCCTAGCGGTGAGCAGTTCTTC. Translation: CASIIPSGEQFF.

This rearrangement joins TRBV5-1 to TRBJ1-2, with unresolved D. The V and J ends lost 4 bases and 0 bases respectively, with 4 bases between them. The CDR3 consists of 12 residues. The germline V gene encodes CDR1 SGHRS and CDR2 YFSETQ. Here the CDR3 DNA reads TGCGCCAGCAGCCTAGCTAACTATGGCTACACCTTC. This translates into CASSLANYGYTF. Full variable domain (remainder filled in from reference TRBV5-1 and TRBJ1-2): KAGVTQTPRYLIKTRGQQVTLSCSPISGHRSVSWYQQTPGQGLQFLFEYFSETQRNKGNFPGRFSGRQFSNSRSEMNVSTLELGDSALYLCASSLANYGYTFGSGTRLTVV.

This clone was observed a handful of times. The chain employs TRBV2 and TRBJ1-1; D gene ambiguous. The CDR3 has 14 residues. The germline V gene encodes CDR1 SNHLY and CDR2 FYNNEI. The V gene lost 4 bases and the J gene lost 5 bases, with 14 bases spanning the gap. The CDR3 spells CASSGSGTRTEAFF. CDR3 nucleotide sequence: TGTGCCAGCAGTGGGTCAGGAACAAGGACTGAAGCTTTCTTT.

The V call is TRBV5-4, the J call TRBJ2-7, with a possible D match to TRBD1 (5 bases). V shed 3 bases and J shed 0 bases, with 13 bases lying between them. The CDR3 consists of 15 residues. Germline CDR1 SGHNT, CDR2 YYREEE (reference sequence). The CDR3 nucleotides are TGTGCCAGCAGCTCCCTGACAGACCCCTCCTACGAGCAGTACTTC. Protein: CASSSLTDPSYEQYF.

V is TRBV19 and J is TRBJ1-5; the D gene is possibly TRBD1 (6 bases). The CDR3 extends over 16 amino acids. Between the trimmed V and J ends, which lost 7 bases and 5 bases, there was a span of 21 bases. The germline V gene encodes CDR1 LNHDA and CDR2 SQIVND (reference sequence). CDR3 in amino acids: CASTPRGAGGDQPQHF. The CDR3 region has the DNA TGTGCCAGTACCCCGAGGGGGGCGGGAGGTGATCAGCCCCAGCATTTT.

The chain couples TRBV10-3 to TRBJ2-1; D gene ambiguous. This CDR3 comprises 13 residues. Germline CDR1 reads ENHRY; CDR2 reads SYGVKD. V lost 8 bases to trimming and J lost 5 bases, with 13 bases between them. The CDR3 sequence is CAILERLHNEQFF. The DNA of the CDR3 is TGTGCCATCCTCGAGCGCCTACACAATGAGCAGTTCTTC.